Given below is one T cell receptor (beta chain) in context. Germline V gives CDR1 MNHEY, CDR2 SVGAGI. The CDR3 consists of 14 residues. V lost 0 bases and J lost 8, with 13 bases in between. The sample belongs to a study of blood T cell repertoires in COVID-19. Study-level background: Donors in the United States, Italy and Spain gave samples during acute or convalescent COVID-19. Sample material is recorded as cDNA or gDNA derived from T cells, B-cell-depleted T cells, or PBMCs.

Original processing notes: Reference gene primer amplification yielded estimated nucleated cell counts. Using immunoSEQ multiplex PCR, the repertoire was profiled, and TCRdb retains in-frame clones only, with some absent. Clonal size and the V and J genes are those of that table, whereas D and trimming came from the DNA. The sample carries roughly 85,000 clones, 75% to 90% recorded once. The clonotype originates from a man aged 45-65 years with active or convalescent COVID-19. The sequenced sample was peripheral blood. This chain links TRBV6-5 with TRBJ1-2, with D possibly being TRBD1 (5 bases). The CDR3 spells CASSYSRGEGGYTF. In nucleotides, the CDR3 is TGTGCCAGCAGTTACTCGAGAGGGGAGGGAGGCTACACCTTC.